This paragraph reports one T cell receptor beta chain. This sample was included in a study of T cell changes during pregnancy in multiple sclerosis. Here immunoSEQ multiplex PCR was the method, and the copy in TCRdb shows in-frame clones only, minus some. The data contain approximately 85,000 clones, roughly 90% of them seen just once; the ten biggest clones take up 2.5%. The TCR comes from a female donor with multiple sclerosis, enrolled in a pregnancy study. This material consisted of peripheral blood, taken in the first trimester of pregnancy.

CDR3 region: CASSDGTVLAKNIQYF. The CDR3 bases are TGTGCCAGCAGCGACGGGACAGTACTAGCCAAAAACATTCAGTACTTC. This chain uses TRBV5-4 with TRBJ2-4; 7 nucleotides line up with TRBD1. The ends lost 4 bases at V and 0 bases at J; junction bases unmatched: 7. The CDR3 totals 16 residues. Germline V CDR1 and CDR2: SGHNT, YYREEE (reference sequence).